This entry lists 8 T cell receptor beta chains sequenced from one sample in a study of response to subunit inactivated influenza vaccine. One entry per CDR3 protein, called by TCRdb with MiXCR from the RT-PCR reads. The sample lists 530,000 or so distinct CDR3 sequences; roughly 12% were seen once. Sequenced here: PBMCs from blood, sampled on the day of vaccination. The origin of the receptors is a man aged 45-65 years who received an inactivated influenza vaccine.

This chain connects TRBV6-1 to TRBJ2-1; 9 bases fit TRBD2. The CDR3 contains 14 residues. Germline CDR1 is MNHNS and CDR2 is SASEGT. With 7 bases clipped from V and 9 bases from J, the junction kept 10 bases outside the gene matches. CDR3 sequence: CASKASGIILEQFF. DNA of the CDR3: TGTGCCAGCAAGGCTAGCGGGATTATTCTTGAGCAGTTCTTC.

The chain is built from TRBV5-6 and TRBJ2-3, with D perhaps matching TRBD1 (6 bases). V dropped 0 bases and J dropped 2 bases, with 13 bases sitting between them. Germline CDR1 SGHDT, CDR2 YYEEEE. This CDR3 spans 16 amino acids. The CDR3 here is CASSLDLTGVTDTQYF. The CDR3 DNA reads TGTGCCAGCAGCTTGGATTTGACAGGAGTCACAGATACGCAGTATTTT. Filled out from reference TRBV5-6 and TRBJ2-3, the complete variable domain reads DAGVTQSPTHLIKTRGQQVTLRCSPKSGHDTVSWYQQALGQGPQFIFQYYEEEERQRGNFPDRFSGHQFPNYSSELNVNALLLGDSALYLCASSLDLTGVTDTQYFGPGTRLTVL.

This clonotype was detected many times. The chain carries TRBV5-1 and TRBJ2-7, with TRBD2 as a possible D gene (5 bases). The length of the CDR3 is 13 residues. V gave up 5 bases and J gave up 4 bases, with 13 bases separating them. Looked up from germline, CDR1 is SGHRS and CDR2 is YFSETQ. CDR3 region: CASRYGPGYEQYF. In DNA form, the CDR3 reads TGCGCCAGCAGATACGGCCCGGGGTACGAGCAGTACTTC.

This clonotype was picked up many times. This sequence joins TRBV4-1 and TRBJ2-1, with 13 bases aligning to TRBD2. The germline V gene encodes CDR1 MGHRA and CDR2 YSYEKL. The CDR3 runs to 16 residues. The junction had 3 bases not matched to a gene; V was cut back by 2 bases and J by 5 bases. CDR3 nucleotide sequence: TGCGCCAGCAGCCAAACACTAGCGGGGGGGCACAATGAGCAGTTCTTC. This gives the protein CASSQTLAGGHNEQFF.

This clonotype was detected only a few times. The chain has TRBV19 and TRBJ1-6; the D is unclear. V lost 4 bases and J 9 bases, leaving 16 bases between the germline ends. This CDR3 region has 15 residues. The germline CDR1 and CDR2 sequences are LNHDA and SQIVND (reference sequence). CDR3 amino acids: CASSTDTGDVSPLHF. The CDR3 coding sequence is TGTGCCAGTAGTACAGACACGGGTGATGTTTCACCCCTCCACTTT. Full variable domain (missing parts from reference TRBV19 and TRBJ1-6): DGGITQSPKYLFRKEGQNVTLSCEQNLNHDAMYWYRQDPGQGLRLIYYSQIVNDFQKGDIAEGYSVSREKKESFPLTVTSAQKNPTAFYLCASSTDTGDVSPLHFGNGTRLTVT.

Ten or more counts support this clonotype. V and J are TRBV7-6 and TRBJ2-7, with D maybe TRBD1 (6 bases). The CDR3 consists of 14 residues. The germline CDR1 and CDR2 sequences are SGHVS and FNYEAQ. Trimming took 5 bases from V and 3 from J, leaving 14 bases between them. CDR3 sequence (DNA): TGTGCCAGCAGCCCTTCGACAGGCCTCTACGAGCAGTACTTC. Its protein is CASSPSTGLYEQYF.

This clonotype has only a few counts. The V gene is TRBV5-1, the J gene TRBJ2-7; D ambiguous. Germline V CDR1 and CDR2: SGHRS, YFSETQ. CDR3 size: 13 residues. Trimming removed 4 bases at V and 5 bases at J, with 13 bases between. In DNA, the CDR3 is TGCGCCAGCAGCCCTGAGTCTGTCCACGAGCAGTACTTC. Translation: CASSPESVHEQYF.

J is TRBJ2-1 and V is TRBV30; 9 bases align to TRBD1. Per the germline V gene, CDR1 is GTSNPN and CDR2 is SVGIG (reference sequence). V lost 4 bases to trimming and J lost 1 base; unmatched junction nucleotides: 2. This CDR3 comprises 14 residues. This chain's CDR3 is CAWMGTGSYNEQFF. The DNA for the CDR3 is TGTGCCTGGATGGGGACAGGGTCCTACAATGAGCAGTTCTTC.